Given below is one T cell receptor (beta chain) in context. As yet, its antigen is unknown. The data derive from a study of T cell repertoires in cytomegalovirus infection. TCRdb itself ran the reads through MiXCR, one entry per CDR3 protein. The sample has a few hundred thousand distinct CDR3 sequences; roughly 43% are singletons. This receptor was identified in a human donor in good health (CMV status not recorded). Some clones in this sample may be carry-over from other donors' samples. The sequences come from cultured PBMCs, collected from culture after CMV antigen stimulation.

CDR3 sequence (DNA): TGTGCCAGCACCCGCAGTGACGTAAGGAATTCACCCCTCCACTTT. Translated: CASTRSDVRNSPLHF. The chain joins TRBV6-8 to TRBJ1-6; D gene ambiguous. The CDR3 has 15 residues. Per germline, CDR1 MNHGY and CDR2 SAAAGT. The V end lost 7 bases, the J end lost 7 bases, and 17 bases lay between the germline ends.